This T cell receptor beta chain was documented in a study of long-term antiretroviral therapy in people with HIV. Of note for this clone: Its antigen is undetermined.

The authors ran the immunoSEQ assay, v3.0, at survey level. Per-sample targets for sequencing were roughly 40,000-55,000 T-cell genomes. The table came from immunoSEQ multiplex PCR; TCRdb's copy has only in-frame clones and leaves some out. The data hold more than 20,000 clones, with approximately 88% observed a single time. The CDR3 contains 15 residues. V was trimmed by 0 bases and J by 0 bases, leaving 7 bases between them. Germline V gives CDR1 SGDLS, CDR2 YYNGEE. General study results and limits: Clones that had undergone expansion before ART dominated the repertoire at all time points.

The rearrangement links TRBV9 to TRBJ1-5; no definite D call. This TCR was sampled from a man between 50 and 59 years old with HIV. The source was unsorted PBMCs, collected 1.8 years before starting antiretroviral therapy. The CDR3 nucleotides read TGTGCCAGCAGCGTAGGGTCCTTTAGCAATCAGCCCCAGCATTTT. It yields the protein CASSVGSFSNQPQHF.